The source of this T cell receptor (beta chain) is a study of cytomegalovirus exposure and HLA in healthy donors. Study in general: The roughly 100 million unique TCR beta sequences, from about 179 million T cells, were found by an earlier analysis.

The study, taken as a whole, reports: There were a few CMV-associated chains whose specificity for CMV antigens was confirmed in vitro. Researchers catalogued approximately 160 TCR beta chains as cytomegalovirus-associated.

The PCR made use of 60 Vbeta and 13 Jbeta primers. Assay: immunoSEQ multiplex PCR; the TCRdb copy retains only in-frame clones and omits some. The repertoire table contains around 200,000 clones. With respect to this clone: Its antigen is currently unknown.

Material for sequencing was PBMCs. This TCR was sampled from a girl aged 2 to 9 in good health and CMV-seropositive.

The CDR3: CASSTTGSDGYTF. The DNA of the CDR3 is TGTGCCAGCAGCACGACAGGGAGCGATGGCTACACCTTC. J is TRBJ1-2 and V is TRBV5-4; 7 positions match TRBD1. The CDR3 has 13 amino acids. Trimming at V came to 4 bases and at J to 6 bases, leaving 6 bases not matched to a gene. The V gene's germline CDR1 is SGHNT and CDR2 YYREEE (reference sequence).